The 18 T cell receptor beta chains listed next were all sequenced from one sample in a study of human T cells and chemical hapten exposure. Noted time point: healthy volunteer bleed at 6 weeks. It was unfractionated whole blood from which total RNA was extracted. TCRdb recomputed calls from the RACE reads with MiXCR, one row per CDR3 protein. The sample lists some 78,000 distinct CDR3 sequences, 7% to 9% occurring once. Sequencing was performed on whole blood. These receptors were taken from a male donor in good health. Some clones in this sample may be carry-over from other donors' samples.

The chain uses TRBV7-2 and TRBJ2-6; D ambiguous. This CDR3 is built from 15 residues. V dropped 6 bases and J dropped 6 bases, with 15 bases sitting between them. Germline V gene sequence: CDR1 SGHTA, CDR2 FQGNSA. In nucleotides, the CDR3 is TGTGCCAGCAGTCCTTACGGCGAATCGGCCAACGTCCTGACTTTC. Translating it yields CASSPYGESANVLTF.

The gene calls are TRBV29-1 and TRBJ1-2; D unresolved. V dropped 6 bases and J dropped 3 bases, with 14 bases sitting between them. The CDR3 runs to 13 residues. The germline V gene has CDR1 SQVTM and CDR2 ANQGSEA. The CDR3 sequence: CSVSGGPDYGYTF. The CDR3 coding sequence is TGCAGCGTGAGTGGAGGCCCCGACTATGGCTACACCTTC.

In this sample, this clonotype turned up a few times. This sequence joins TRBV6-1 and TRBJ1-4; no clear D gene. Germline CDR1 reads MNHNS; CDR2 reads SASEGT. Trimming stripped 6 bases from V and 3 bases from J, with 8 bases between. The CDR3 is 13 amino acids. The CDR3 region has the DNA TGTGCCAGCAGCCCGGGTTCTAATGAAAAACTGTTTTTT. This gives the protein CASSPGSNEKLFF.

The rearrangement joins TRBV7-9 to TRBJ1-1; D gene uncertain. V was cut by 5 bases and J by 8 bases, with 15 bases left in between. From germline, CDR1 is SEHNR and CDR2 FQNEAQ (reference sequence). The CDR3 spans 13 residues. CDR3 nucleotides: TGTGCCAGCAGCCCACGAGGCACGGGGGAAGCTTTCTTT. Its protein is CASSPRGTGEAFF.

The chain is built from TRBV6-6 and TRBJ2-3, with 8 bases that match TRBD2. The germline CDR1 and CDR2 sequences are MNHNY and SVGAGI (reference sequence). The CDR3 totals 12 residues. The junction had 4 bases not matched to a gene; V was cut back by 5 bases and J by 9 bases. The CDR3 bases are TGTGCCAGCAGTCAACTAGCGGCCACGCAGTATTTT. The encoded protein is CASSQLAATQYF.

Points on this clonotype: An end of the junction differs from the germline gene, which may be a read error. V and J are TRBV7-2 and TRBJ2-3; tentative D call: TRBD2 (6 bases). CDR3 length equals 13 residues. Germline V gene lookup returns CDR1 SGHTA and CDR2 FQGNSA. CDR3 nucleotides: TGTGCCAGCAGCTTAGCCGAGGAGGGTACGCAATATTTT. Amino acid sequence: CASSLAEEGTQYF.

This clonotype was found a few times. The V call is TRBV10-3, the J call TRBJ1-4; 7 bases match TRBD1. Losses at the gene ends were 3 bases for V and 8 bases for J; bases not matched to a gene: 3. CDR3 length: 13 residues. Per the germline V gene, CDR1 is ENHRY and CDR2 is SYGVKD. The CDR3 here is CAISEDREEKLFF. DNA for the CDR3: TGTGCCATCAGTGAAGACAGGGAGGAAAAACTGTTTTTT.

The rearrangement links TRBV6-5 to TRBJ2-3, with D possibly TRBD2 on 6 matching bases. V was trimmed by 6 bases and J by 1 base, leaving 17 bases between them. Germline V gene lookup returns CDR1 MNHEY and CDR2 SVGAGI. The CDR3 sequence is 16 residues long. The CDR3 nucleotides read TGTGCCAGCAGCCCCTTGGCGGGATCGGGCACAGATACGCAGTATTTT. It codes for CASSPLAGSGTDTQYF.

The chain recombines TRBV29-1 with TRBJ1-1, with 7 nucleotides matching TRBD1. This CDR3 is 14 amino acids long. Losses at the gene ends were 2 bases for V and 3 bases for J; bases not matched to a gene: 6. The germline gives CDR1 SQVTM, CDR2 ANQGSEA. In DNA, the CDR3 is TGCAGCGTTGAAAGACAGGGTATGGACACTGAAGCTTTCTTT. Amino acid sequence: CSVERQGMDTEAFF.

V usage is TRBV20-1 and J usage is TRBJ1-2; 7 nucleotides agree with TRBD1. The trim removed 1 base at V and 7 bases at J, leaving 6 bases unmatched. CDR1 DFQATT and CDR2 SNEGSKA come from the germline V gene (reference sequence). CDR3 size: 13 residues. CDR3 in DNA: TGCAGTGCTAGAGCCACACAGGGGCCTGGCTACACCTTC. Its protein product is CSARATQGPGYTF.

The V and J genes are TRBV5-4 and TRBJ2-3; weak D call: TRBD1 (6 bases). Germline V CDR1 and CDR2: SGHNT, YYREEE (reference sequence). Trimming shortened V by 0 bases and J by 9 bases, and 11 bases separated the two germline ends. The CDR3 consists of 13 residues. The chain's CDR3 is CASSLDGQGTQYF. The CDR3 coding sequence is TGTGCCAGCAGCTTGGATGGGCAGGGGACGCAGTATTTT.

This clonotype was seen only a few times. The V and J genes are TRBV6-1 and TRBJ2-3, with a weak D call TRBD1 (5 bases). Germline loops: CDR1 MNHNS, CDR2 SASEGT. The CDR3 loop spans 15 amino acids. Trimming cost V 2 bases and J 1 base, with 10 bases left between them. The CDR3 protein is CASSELARGTDTQYF. The CDR3 coding sequence is TGTGCCAGCAGTGAATTAGCCAGGGGCACAGATACGCAGTATTTT.

The chain employs TRBV6-5 and TRBJ2-7, with D possibly matching TRBD1 (6 bases). This CDR3 contains 14 residues. Germline V gene lookup returns CDR1 MNHEY and CDR2 SVGAGI. V lost 6 bases and J lost 2, with 14 bases in between. The CDR3 region has the DNA TGTGCCAGCAGACCACCGGACAGTACCTACGAGCAGTACTTC. Amino acid sequence: CASRPPDSTYEQYF.

At least ten counts were recorded for this clonotype. The CDR3 sequence: CASSYRSGTQTDTQYF. The CDR3 DNA is TGTGCCAGCAGTTACCGATCCGGGACTCAAACAGATACGCAGTATTTT. The chain links TRBV6-2 or TRBV6-3 to TRBJ2-3, with a weak D call TRBD2 (6 bases). The CDR3 totals 16 residues. V lost 2 bases to trimming and J lost 3 bases, with 15 bases between them. In germline, CDR1 is MNHEY, CDR2 SVGEGT.

This clonotype has a handful of counts. The chain links TRBV4-3 to TRBJ2-3, with 12 nucleotides matching TRBD2. This CDR3 region has 16 residues. CDR1 LGHNA and CDR2 YSLEER come from the germline V gene. The ends lost 4 bases at V and 4 bases at J; junction bases unmatched: 6. In nucleotides, the CDR3 is TGCGCCAGCAGCCGCCGGACTAGCGGGGCCGCAGATACGCAGTATTTT. Its translation: CASSRRTSGAADTQYF.

The chain couples TRBV7-9 to TRBJ1-1; a possible D gene is TRBD1 (5 bases). CDR3 length: 14 amino acids. CDR1 is SEHNR, CDR2 FQNEAQ, per germline (reference sequence). Trimming shortened V by 5 bases and J by 1 base, and 11 bases separated the two germline ends. The CDR3 region is CASSTTVTNTEAFF. CDR3 in DNA: TGTGCCAGCAGCACGACAGTGACGAACACTGAAGCTTTCTTT.

This clonotype occurred many times. The chain recombines TRBV12-3 or TRBV12-4 with TRBJ2-5; TRBD1 might be the D (6 bases). The CDR3 has 18 residues. Trimming stripped 5 bases from V and 2 bases from J, with 24 bases between. CDR3 in amino acids: CASSAGYRVSFGQETQYF. The CDR3 nucleotides read TGTGCCAGCAGTGCTGGGTACAGGGTCTCTTTTGGGCAAGAGACCCAGTACTTC.

This clonotype was seen a few times. The chain couples TRBV15 to TRBJ2-1; 8 nucleotides align to TRBD2. CDR1 is LNHNV, CDR2 YYDKDF, per germline (reference sequence). Trimming removed 1 base from V and 3 bases from J; junction bases left unmatched: 11. The CDR3 loop spans 18 amino acids. The CDR3 is CATSRAAGGAGVYNEQFF. The CDR3 nucleotides read TGTGCCACCAGCAGAGCCGCCGGGGGGGCGGGGGTCTACAATGAGCAGTTCTTC.